The sequence of this T cell receptor beta chain was determined in a study of blood T cell repertoires in COVID-19. At the level of the study: Acute-phase and convalescent COVID-19 samples originated in the United States, Italy and Spain. T cells, B-cell-depleted T cells, or PBMCs supplied cDNA or gDNA.

Authors' data handling: Amplification of reference gene primers was used by the study to estimate nucleated cell counts. The repertoire was sequenced with immunoSEQ multiplex PCR; TCRdb's copy has only in-frame clones and lacks some. V and J calls plus clone size are reproduced from that table; the DNA served to infer D and trimming. The sample gives 250,000 or so clones, roughly 86% of which show up once; 2% to 2.5% is in the top ten. Study members were between roughly 18 and 100 years old and lived in roughly 24 US regions. This clone has a handful of counts. The CDR3 totals 13 residues. Germline CDR1 and CDR2: GTSNPN and SVGIG (reference sequence). V lost 2 bases and J lost 5, with 10 bases in between.

The TCR comes from a woman aged 50 to 65 who had recovered from COVID-19. The chain employs TRBV30 and TRBJ1-5, with D hard to call. Sequencing used PBMCs or T cells enriched from blood (not recorded which). CDR3 amino acids: CAWSIGAHQPQHF. The CDR3 DNA reads TGTGCCTGGAGTATTGGTGCGCATCAGCCCCAGCATTTT.